These T cell receptor beta chains were read from a single sample in a study of STAT3 mutations in large granular lymphocyte leukemia. The table came from immunoSEQ multiplex PCR; TCRdb's copy has only in-frame clones and leaves some out. The table includes some 13,000 clones, roughly 90% detected once. The material sequenced was peripheral blood mononuclear cells. The source is a man aged 35 to 55 with T-cell large granular lymphocyte leukemia. Some clones in this sample may be carry-over from other donors' samples. CDR3s leave out the opening cysteine and the closing phenylalanine or tryptophan.

V: TRBV15; CDR3: ATSRGLSKGTDTQY
V: TRBV19; CDR3: ASVARGRGLDQPQH
V: TRBV19; CDR3: ASSRQYSNQPQH
V: TRBV29-1; CDR3: SVEDRSLTEAF
V: TRBV5-1; CDR3: ASSLEEMNTEAF
V: TRBV5-1; CDR3: ASSLAMGTEAF
V: TRBV27; CDR3: ASSSTGTGNEQY
V: TRBV9; CDR3: ASSIGQGAYEQY
V: TRBV19; CDR3: ASSTGLAAKNIQY
V: TRBV11-2; CDR3: ASSPSLGQGYEQY
V: TRBV5-4; CDR3: ASSSGQTISPRYGYT
V: TRBV10-2; CDR3: ATTGTSYNEQF
V: TRBV5-4; CDR3: ASSLTGEGTEAF
V: TRBV10-3; CDR3: AISRMTSGGGDTQY
V: TRBV4-3; CDR3: ASSQDEGGNTEAF
V: TRBV5-4; CDR3: ASSSRGDYGYT
V: TRBV11-2; CDR3: ASSPSGELF
V: TRBV29-1; CDR3: SVDLTVGSSYEQY
V: TRBV27; CDR3: ASREAGGQDLGYT
V: TRBV11-2; CDR3: ASSLRETGADTEAF
V: TRBV5-8; CDR3: ASSAGDDYGYT